These T cell receptor beta chains were read from a single sample in a study of identifying expanded T cells in peripheral blood. Here immunoSEQ multiplex PCR was the method, and the copy in TCRdb shows in-frame clones only, minus some. The sample holds approximately 97,000 clones, about 87% seen once. Sequencing was performed on blood. These receptors were obtained from a person aged 18 to 75 in good health. Each CDR3 is given with its conserved first and last residue. The order of the fields is J gene, V gene, D gene, clone size, CDR3 protein, CDR3 DNA. A D gene is named only where the DNA matches it firmly. Not every row has a clone size; where given, it reads once, few, many or a size class.

J: TRBJ2-5; V: TRBV19; D: -; size: -; CDR3: CASSIVSEETQYF; DNA: TGTGCCAGTAGTATAGTCTCGGAGGAGACCCAGTACTTC
J: TRBJ2-5; V: TRBV18; D: TRBD2; size: -; CDR3: CASSPPGQGGQETQYF; DNA: TGTGCCAGCTCACCACCGGGGCAGGGAGGGCAAGAGACCCAGTACTTC
J: TRBJ2-3; V: TRBV15; D: -; size: -; CDR3: CATSRPDSASDTQYF; DNA: TGTGCCACCAGCAGGCCGGATAGCGCCTCAGATACGCAGTATTTT
J: TRBJ1-2; V: TRBV13; D: TRBD1; size: -; CDR3: CASSRQMGQGASGYGYTF; DNA: TGTGCCAGCAGCCGACAAATGGGACAGGGGGCGTCAGGCTATGGCTACACCTTC
J: TRBJ1-1; V: TRBV18; D: TRBD1; size: -; CDR3: CASSPFGTANTEAFF; DNA: TGTGCCAGCTCACCATTTGGGACAGCGAACACTGAAGCTTTCTTT
J: TRBJ2-1; V: TRBV11-2; D: TRBD2; size: -; CDR3: CASSFRGPGLAVNEQFF; DNA: TGTGCCAGCAGCTTTAGGGGCCCAGGACTAGCGGTCAATGAGCAGTTCTTC
J: TRBJ2-7; V: TRBV7-3; D: TRBD2; size: few; CDR3: CASSVSGRSDEQYF; DNA: TGTGCCAGCAGCGTATCCGGGAGGTCGGACGAGCAGTACTTC
J: TRBJ1-3; V: TRBV5-8; D: TRBD1; size: -; CDR3: CASSFETGMRNTIYF; DNA: TGTGCCAGCAGCTTCGAGACAGGGATGAGAAACACCATATATTTT
J: TRBJ1-1; V: TRBV18; D: -; size: -; CDR3: CASSPTEAFF; DNA: TGTGCCAGCTCACCCACTGAAGCTTTCTTT
J: TRBJ1-1; V: TRBV5-1; D: -; size: -; CDR3: CASSLVGARTEAFF; DNA: TGCGCCAGCAGCTTGGTAGGGGCGAGGACTGAAGCTTTCTTT
J: TRBJ2-7; V: TRBV6-1; D: TRBD1; size: -; CDR3: CASSGQGGQRGLYEQYF; DNA: TGTGCCAGCAGTGGCCAAGGGGGACAGAGGGGCCTCTACGAGCAGTACTTC
J: TRBJ2-7; V: TRBV7-9; D: -; size: -; CDR3: CASSSSIAGDAEQYF; DNA: TGTGCCAGCAGCTCGAGTATCGCTGGGGACGCCGAGCAGTACTTC
J: TRBJ2-5; V: TRBV10-1; D: -; size: few; CDR3: CASRQGWGETQYF; DNA: TGCGCCAGCAGACAGGGATGGGGAGAGACCCAGTACTTC
J: TRBJ1-6; V: TRBV7-8; D: -; size: -; CDR3: CASSPDVVSLASPLHF; DNA: TGTGCCAGCAGCCCAGACGTGGTTTCTCTGGCTTCACCCCTCCACTTT
J: TRBJ2-5; V: TRBV28; D: TRBD1; size: -; CDR3: CASRPGQGISEQYF; DNA: TGTGCCAGCAGACCGGGACAGGGGATCTCTGAGCAGTACTTC
J: TRBJ1-2; V: TRBV2; D: -; size: once; CDR3: CASTPVDNYGYTF; DNA: TGTGCCAGCACCCCCGTGGACAACTATGGCTACACCTTC
J: TRBJ1-2; V: TRBV6-1; D: -; size: -; CDR3: CASSDQGPGDYGYTF; DNA: TGTGCCAGCAGTGACCAAGGTCCGGGTGACTATGGCTACACCTTC
J: TRBJ2-7; V: TRBV28; D: TRBD2; size: once; CDR3: CASSGRSGGRFPYEQYF; DNA: TGTGCCAGCAGCGGACGGAGCGGCGGGAGGTTCCCCTACGAGCAGTACTTC
J: TRBJ2-1; V: TRBV5-6; D: -; size: -; CDR3: CASSPAAGEPNEQFF; DNA: TGTGCCAGCAGCCCTGCCGCCGGGGAACCCAATGAGCAGTTCTTC
J: TRBJ1-4; V: TRBV19; D: -; size: once; CDR3: CASSTQAGVDEKLFF; DNA: TGTGCCAGTAGTACCCAGGCGGGAGTGGATGAAAAACTGTTTTTT
J: TRBJ1-5; V: TRBV7-9; D: TRBD1; size: once; CDR3: CASSSTGEQPQHF; DNA: TGTGCCAGCAGCTCCACAGGGGAACAGCCCCAGCATTTT
J: TRBJ1-6; V: TRBV4-2; D: -; size: -; CDR3: CASSHSGGGNSPLHF; DNA: TGTGCCAGCAGCCATTCGGGTGGTGGTAATTCACCCCTCCACTTT
J: TRBJ1-1; V: TRBV2; D: -; size: -; CDR3: CATTPLPQVSPEAFF; DNA: TGTGCCACCACCCCACTGCCTCAAGTTAGTCCTGAAGCTTTCTTT
J: TRBJ2-2; V: TRBV28; D: -; size: -; CDR3: CASAPGGNTGELFF; DNA: TGTGCCAGCGCCCCCGGGGGTAACACCGGGGAGCTGTTTTTT
J: TRBJ2-6; V: TRBV18; D: -; size: -; CDR3: CASSPPFGGSGANVLTF; DNA: TGTGCCAGCTCACCACCGTTCGGGGGATCTGGGGCCAACGTCCTGACTTTC
J: TRBJ1-2; V: TRBV2; D: -; size: -; CDR3: CASSADQRNYGYTF; DNA: TGTGCCAGCAGCGCAGACCAGCGAAACTATGGCTACACCTTC
J: TRBJ2-7; V: TRBV10-2; D: -; size: -; CDR3: CASMDQGDYEQYF; DNA: TGCGCCAGCATGGACCAGGGAGACTACGAGCAGTACTTC
J: TRBJ2-1; V: TRBV27; D: TRBD2; size: -; CDR3: CASTSLSSGYNEQFF; DNA: TGTGCCAGCACATCGTTGTCTAGCGGGTACAATGAGCAGTTCTTC
J: TRBJ1-4; V: TRBV7-6; D: -; size: -; CDR3: CASSRRLAANEKLFF; DNA: TGTGCCAGCAGCCGCCGCCTAGCAGCTAATGAAAAACTGTTTTTT
J: TRBJ2-7; V: TRBV11-2; D: TRBD1; size: -; CDR3: CASSPVTGISYEQYF; DNA: TGTGCCAGCAGCCCCGTGACAGGGATCTCCTACGAGCAGTACTTC
J: TRBJ1-5; V: TRBV10-3; D: TRBD1; size: -; CDR3: CAIGPDRVGSNQPQHF; DNA: TGTGCCATCGGGCCGGACAGGGTTGGGAGCAATCAGCCCCAGCATTTT
J: TRBJ2-7; V: TRBV6-5; D: -; size: -; CDR3: CASSYSILLVEQYF; DNA: TGTGCCAGCAGTTACTCGATCCTCCTGGTTGAGCAGTACTTC
J: TRBJ1-1; V: TRBV19; D: -; size: -; CDR3: CASSFHRDIPEAFF; DNA: TGTGCCAGTAGTTTTCACCGGGACATACCTGAAGCTTTCTTT
J: TRBJ2-7; V: TRBV6-1; D: -; size: -; CDR3: CASSEMRQSSYEQYF; DNA: TGTGCCAGCAGTGAAATGAGACAGAGCTCCTACGAGCAGTACTTC
J: TRBJ2-7; V: TRBV7-2; D: TRBD1; size: -; CDR3: CASSLGYRGFYEQYF; DNA: TGTGCCAGCAGCTTAGGTTACAGGGGCTTTTACGAGCAGTACTTC
J: TRBJ2-3; V: TRBV28; D: -; size: -; CDR3: CASRPGPGSTDTQYF; DNA: TGTGCCAGCAGGCCAGGTCCAGGGTCTACAGATACGCAGTATTTT
J: TRBJ2-1; V: TRBV30; D: -; size: -; CDR3: CAWSSGGRLNEQFF; DNA: TGTGCCTGGAGTTCTGGGGGGCGCCTAAATGAGCAGTTCTTC
J: TRBJ2-7; V: TRBV23-1; D: -; size: -; CDR3: CATTSDSYEQYF; DNA: TGCGCCACCACCTCGGATTCCTACGAGCAGTACTTC
J: TRBJ1-1; V: TRBV18; D: -; size: -; CDR3: CASSPQPGNRVDTEAFF; DNA: TGTGCCAGCTCACCCCAACCGGGAAATAGGGTGGACACTGAAGCTTTCTTT
J: TRBJ2-7; V: TRBV18; D: -; size: -; CDR3: CASSRSGPPGHEQYF; DNA: TGTGCCAGCTCCCGTTCCGGGCCTCCGGGGCACGAGCAGTACTTC
J: TRBJ1-3; V: TRBV5-1; D: TRBD1; size: -; CDR3: CASSRQGAGNTIYF; DNA: TGCGCCAGCAGTCGACAGGGTGCTGGAAACACCATATATTTT
J: TRBJ2-2; V: TRBV4-3; D: -; size: -; CDR3: CASSQDLRGAPGELFF; DNA: TGCGCCAGCAGCCAAGATCTCAGGGGGGCCCCCGGGGAGCTGTTTTTT
J: TRBJ2-5; V: TRBV7-8; D: TRBD2; size: -; CDR3: CASSPRLAGVWETQYF; DNA: TGTGCCAGCAGCCCAAGACTAGCGGGAGTCTGGGAGACCCAGTACTTC
J: TRBJ1-5; V: TRBV5-5; D: TRBD1; size: few; CDR3: CASSLGTGASNQPQHF; DNA: TGTGCCAGCAGCTTGGGCACAGGGGCCTCCAATCAGCCCCAGCATTTT
J: TRBJ2-1; V: TRBV29-1; D: -; size: -; CDR3: CSAVPTIEQFF; DNA: TGCAGCGCCGTCCCCACTATTGAGCAGTTCTTC
J: TRBJ2-3; V: TRBV5-1; D: TRBD2; size: -; CDR3: CASSLGLAGDTQYF; DNA: TGCGCCAGCAGTCTGGGACTAGCGGGGGATACGCAGTATTTT
J: TRBJ2-7; V: TRBV5-5; D: TRBD2; size: -; CDR3: CASSFSGTSRSEQYF; DNA: TGTGCCAGCAGCTTCTCCGGGACTAGTCGCTCCGAGCAGTACTTC
J: TRBJ2-7; V: TRBV6-1; D: TRBD1; size: -; CDR3: CASRTDRGDSYEQYF; DNA: TGTGCCAGCAGAACCGACAGGGGGGACTCCTACGAGCAGTACTTC
J: TRBJ2-5; V: TRBV11-1; D: -; size: -; CDR3: CASSLGLGGGETQYF; DNA: TGTGCCAGCAGCTTAGGGTTAGGAGGGGGAGAGACCCAGTACTTC